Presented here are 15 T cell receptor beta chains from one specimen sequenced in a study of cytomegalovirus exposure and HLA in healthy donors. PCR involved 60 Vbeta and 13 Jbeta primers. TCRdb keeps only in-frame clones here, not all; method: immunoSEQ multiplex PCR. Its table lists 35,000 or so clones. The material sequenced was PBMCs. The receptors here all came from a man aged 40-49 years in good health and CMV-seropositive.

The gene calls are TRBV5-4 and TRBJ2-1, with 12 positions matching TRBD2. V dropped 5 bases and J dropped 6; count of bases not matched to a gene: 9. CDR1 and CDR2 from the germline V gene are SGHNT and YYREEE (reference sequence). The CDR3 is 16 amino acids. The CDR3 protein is CASRGSGLAGTNEQFF. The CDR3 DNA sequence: TGTGCCAGCAGAGGATCCGGACTAGCGGGAACCAATGAGCAGTTCTTC.

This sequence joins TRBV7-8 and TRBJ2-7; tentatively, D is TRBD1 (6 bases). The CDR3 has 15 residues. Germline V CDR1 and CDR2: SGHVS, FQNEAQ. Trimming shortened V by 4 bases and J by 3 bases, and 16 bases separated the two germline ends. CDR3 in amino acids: CASSSLTGIIYEQYF. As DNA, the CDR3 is TGTGCCAGCAGCTCCCTGACAGGTATTATCTACGAGCAGTACTTC.

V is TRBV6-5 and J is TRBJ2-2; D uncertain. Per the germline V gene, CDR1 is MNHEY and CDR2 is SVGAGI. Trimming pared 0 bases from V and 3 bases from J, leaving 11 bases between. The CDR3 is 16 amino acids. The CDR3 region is CASSYSSRRDTGELFF. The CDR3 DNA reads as TGTGCCAGCAGTTACTCATCTAGACGGGACACCGGGGAGCTGTTTTTT.

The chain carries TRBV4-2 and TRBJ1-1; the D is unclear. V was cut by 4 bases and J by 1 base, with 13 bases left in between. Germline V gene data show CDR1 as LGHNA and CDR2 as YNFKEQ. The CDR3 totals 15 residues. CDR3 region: CASSLFFAGNTEAFF. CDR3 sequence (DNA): TGTGCCAGCAGCCTTTTTTTCGCAGGGAACACTGAAGCTTTCTTT.

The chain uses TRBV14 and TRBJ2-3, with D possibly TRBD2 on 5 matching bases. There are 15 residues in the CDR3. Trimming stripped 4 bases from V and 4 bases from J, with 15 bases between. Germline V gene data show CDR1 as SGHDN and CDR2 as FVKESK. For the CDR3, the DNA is TGTGCCAGCAGCCCAGCGGCCCTTCACTCAGATACGCAGTATTTT. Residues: CASSPAALHSDTQYF.

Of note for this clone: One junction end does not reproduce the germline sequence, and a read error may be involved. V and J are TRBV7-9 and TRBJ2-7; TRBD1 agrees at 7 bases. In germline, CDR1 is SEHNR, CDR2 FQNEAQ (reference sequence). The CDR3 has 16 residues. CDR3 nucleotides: TGTGCCAGCAGCTTAGCAGGGGGCGGAATTGCCTACGGGCAGTACTTC. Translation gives CASSLAGGGIAYGQYF.

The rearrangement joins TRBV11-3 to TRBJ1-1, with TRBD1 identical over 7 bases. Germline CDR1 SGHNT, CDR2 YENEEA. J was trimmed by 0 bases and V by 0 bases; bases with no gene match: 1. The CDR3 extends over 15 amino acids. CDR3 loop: CASSLEGQVNTEAFF. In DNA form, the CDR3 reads TGTGCCAGCAGCTTAGAAGGACAGGTGAACACTGAAGCTTTCTTT.

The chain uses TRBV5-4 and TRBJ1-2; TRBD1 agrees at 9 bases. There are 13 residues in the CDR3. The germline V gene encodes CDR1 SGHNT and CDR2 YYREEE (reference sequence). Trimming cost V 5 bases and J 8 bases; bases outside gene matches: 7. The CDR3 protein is CASRSGTGLGYTF. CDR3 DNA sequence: TGTGCCAGCAGATCCGGGACAGGGCTGGGCTACACCTTC.

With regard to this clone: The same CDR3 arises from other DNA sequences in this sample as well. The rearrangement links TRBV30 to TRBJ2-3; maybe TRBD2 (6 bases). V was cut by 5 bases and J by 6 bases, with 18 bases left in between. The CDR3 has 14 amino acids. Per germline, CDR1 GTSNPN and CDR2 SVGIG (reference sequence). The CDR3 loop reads CAWSVGGVGDTQYF. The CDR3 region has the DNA TGTGCCTGGTCGGTGGGGGGAGTGGGGGATACGCAGTATTTT.

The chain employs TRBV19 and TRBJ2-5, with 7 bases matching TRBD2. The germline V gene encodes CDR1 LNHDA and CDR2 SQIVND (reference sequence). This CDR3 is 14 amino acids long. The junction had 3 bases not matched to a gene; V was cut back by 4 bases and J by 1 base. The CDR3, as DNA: TGTGCCAGTAGTACTAGCGGACTCCAAGAGACCCAGTACTTC. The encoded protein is CASSTSGLQETQYF.

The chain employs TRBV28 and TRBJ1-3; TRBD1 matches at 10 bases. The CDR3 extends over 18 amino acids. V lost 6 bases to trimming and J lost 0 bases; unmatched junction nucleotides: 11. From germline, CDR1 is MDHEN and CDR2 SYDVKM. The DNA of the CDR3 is TGTGCCAGCAGCCGAGGACAGGGGGGCCTCATCTCTGGAAACACCATATATTTT. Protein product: CASSRGQGGLISGNTIYF. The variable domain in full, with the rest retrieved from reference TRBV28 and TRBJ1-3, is DVKVTQSSRYLVKRTGEKVFLECVQDMDHENMFWYRQDPGLGLRLIYFSYDVKMKEKGDIPEGYSVSREKKERFSLILESASTNQTSMYLCASSRGQGGLISGNTIYFGEGSWLTVV.

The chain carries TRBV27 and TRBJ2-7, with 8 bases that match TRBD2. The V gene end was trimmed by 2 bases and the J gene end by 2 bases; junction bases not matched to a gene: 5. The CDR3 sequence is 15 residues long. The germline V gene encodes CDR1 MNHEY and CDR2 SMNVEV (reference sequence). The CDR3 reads CASSLGGLVPYEQYF. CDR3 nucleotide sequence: TGTGCCAGCAGTTTAGGGGGACTAGTTCCCTACGAGCAGTACTTC.

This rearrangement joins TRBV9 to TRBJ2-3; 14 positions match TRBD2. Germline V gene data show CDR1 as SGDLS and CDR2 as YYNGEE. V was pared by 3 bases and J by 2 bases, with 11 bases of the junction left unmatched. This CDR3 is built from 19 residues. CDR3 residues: CASSAGGTSGSLYTDTQYF. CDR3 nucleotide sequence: TGTGCCAGCAGCGCGGGGGGGACTAGCGGGAGTCTGTACACAGATACGCAGTATTTT.

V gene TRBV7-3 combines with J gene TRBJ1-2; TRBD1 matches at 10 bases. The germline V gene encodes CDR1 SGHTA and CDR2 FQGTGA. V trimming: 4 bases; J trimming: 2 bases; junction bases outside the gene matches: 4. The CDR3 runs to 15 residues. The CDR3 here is CASSSQGQGNYGYTF. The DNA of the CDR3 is TGTGCCAGCAGCTCTCAGGGACAGGGGAACTATGGCTACACCTTC.

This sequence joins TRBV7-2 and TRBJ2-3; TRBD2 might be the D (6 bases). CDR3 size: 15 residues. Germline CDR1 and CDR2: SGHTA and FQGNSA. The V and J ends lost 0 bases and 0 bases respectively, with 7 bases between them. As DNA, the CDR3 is TGTGCCAGCAGCTTAGCAGGGACTAGCACAGATACGCAGTATTTT. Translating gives CASSLAGTSTDTQYF. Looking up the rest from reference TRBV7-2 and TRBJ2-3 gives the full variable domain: GAGVSQSPSNKVTEKGKDVELRCDPISGHTALYWYRQSLGQGLEFLIYFQGNSAPDKSGLPSDRFSAERTGGSVSTLTIQRTQQEDSAVYLCASSLAGTSTDTQYFGPGTRLTVL.